A single sample gave rise to the 7 T cell receptor beta chains below, sequenced in a study of blood T cell repertoires in COVID-19. Sequencing was performed with immunoSEQ multiplex PCR; in TCRdb, only in-frame clones are kept and a portion is missing. The sample has almost 50,000 clones; roughly 78% are singletons. Specimen: peripheral blood. The receptor set was obtained from a man in his sixties or seventies with acute or convalescent COVID-19.

This clone was seen just once. The CDR3 here is CSVSRLVGDEQYF. The CDR3 DNA is TGCAGCGTTTCTAGACTAGTAGGGGACGAGCAGTACTTC. V gene TRBV29-1 combines with J gene TRBJ2-7; possibly TRBD2 for D (6 bases). CDR1 and CDR2 (germline): SQVTM, ANQGSEA. Trimming shortened V by 5 bases and J by 5 bases, and 16 bases separated the two germline ends. The CDR3 runs 13 residues.

The V call is TRBV7-3, the J call TRBJ2-3, with 7 bases lining up with TRBD2. Germline loops: CDR1 SGHTA, CDR2 FQGTGA. CDR3 length equals 15 residues. V shed 1 base, J shed 3 bases, and the junction held 4 bases outside the gene matches. The CDR3 spells CASSLSGSGTDTQYF. The CDR3 nucleotides read TGTGCCAGCAGCTTAAGCGGGAGCGGGACAGATACGCAGTATTTT.

The CDR3 nucleotides read TGTGCCAGCAGCTTTAGTTCCTCTGGGGCCAACGTCCTGACTTTC. The encoded protein is CASSFSSSGANVLTF. The chain combines TRBV5-8 with TRBJ2-6; D ambiguous. Trimming cost V 2 bases and J 0 bases, with 6 bases left between them. In germline, CDR1 is SGHTS, CDR2 YDEGEE. The CDR3 is made up of 15 amino acids.

The chain joins TRBV5-1 to TRBJ2-1; 8 nucleotides align to TRBD2. With 7 bases clipped from V and 0 bases from J, the junction kept 9 bases outside the gene matches. CDR1 and CDR2 from the germline V gene are SGHRS and YFSETQ. The CDR3 loop spans 16 amino acids. CDR3 sequence reads: CASQLGGANSYNEQFF. The CDR3 DNA reads TGCGCCAGCCAGCTCGGGGGGGCTAACTCCTACAATGAGCAGTTCTTC.

The V gene is TRBV30, the J gene TRBJ2-3, with D possibly TRBD2 on 6 matching bases. The CDR3 is 14 amino acids. Germline assignment: CDR1 GTSNPN and CDR2 SVGIG (reference sequence). Trimming pared 3 bases from V and 2 bases from J, leaving 12 bases between. The CDR3 is CAWRGRSITDTQYF. The CDR3 DNA reads as TGTGCCTGGAGGGGGAGGTCGATCACAGATACGCAGTATTTT.

This clone was detected only a few times. The gene calls are TRBV9 and TRBJ1-4; 7 positions agree with TRBD1. The V segment lost 4 bases and the J segment 11 bases; nucleotides outside the gene matches: 14. CDR3 length: 15 amino acids. Germline CDR1 is SGDLS and CDR2 is YYNGEE. CDR3 sequence (DNA): TGTGCCAGCAGCCCCGGGACAGTTCGAATCGACAAACTGTTTTTT. Translation gives CASSPGTVRIDKLFF.

The V gene is TRBV30, the J gene TRBJ1-6, with D hard to call. Germline CDR1 is GTSNPN and CDR2 is SVGIG (reference sequence). The CDR3 totals 16 residues. Trimming removed 0 bases at V and 8 bases at J, with 17 bases between. In nucleotides, the CDR3 is TGTGCCTGGAGTGTACTTAGTCGGAGTATCGATTCACCCCTCCACTTT. This gives the protein CAWSVLSRSIDSPLHF. The full variable domain, rest sourced from reference TRBV30 and TRBJ1-6, is SQTIHQWPATLVQPVGSPLSLECTVEGTSNPNLYWYRQAAGRGLQLLFYSVGIGQISSEVPQNLSASRPQDRQFILSSKKLLLSDSGFYLCAWSVLSRSIDSPLHFGNGTRLTVT.